The rows below give T cell receptor beta chains drawn from one sample of a study of blood T cell repertoires in COVID-19. Generated by immunoSEQ multiplex PCR, the TCRdb table keeps only in-frame clones and is missing some. Of around 480,000 clones listed, approximately 88% are singletons. The sample taken for sequencing was peripheral blood. These receptors originate from a woman aged 45-60 years with COVID-19, enrolled during active disease. The CDR3 runs from the conserved cysteine through the conserved F or W. Fields, in order: J gene, D gene, clone size, V gene, CDR3 DNA, CDR3 protein. D genes are given only for firm matches. Expanded clones are given a class, and other clones once, few, many or no size at all.

TRBJ1-2 . few TRBV7-9 TGTGCCAGCAGCCCCGAACCGTGGACAGCATACTATGGCTACACCTTC CASSPEPWTAYYGYTF
TRBJ2-1 . . TRBV5-6 TGTGCCAGCAGCCCAGGGACTTCTAGGGAGCAGTTCTTC CASSPGTSREQFF
TRBJ2-7 TRBD2 . TRBV30 TGTGCCTGGGAGCGGGACCCCTACGAGCAGTACTTC CAWERDPYEQYF
TRBJ2-1 . . TRBV27 TGTGCCAGCAGTATCAGGGCCCCCAATCACAATGAGCAGTTCTTC CASSIRAPNHNEQFF
TRBJ1-5 . . TRBV5-1 TGCGCCAGCAGCTTGGGGACAGATCAGCCCCAGCATTTT CASSLGTDQPQHF
TRBJ1-1 TRBD1 . TRBV29-1 TGCAGCGTTGAGCAAGGGACAGAGACTGAAGCTTTCTTT CSVEQGTETEAFF
TRBJ2-2 . . TRBV11-2 TGTGCCAGCAGCTTAGTAGCCCGGGGTCGCGCCGGGGAGCTGTTTTTT CASSLVARGRAGELFF
TRBJ2-3 TRBD1 . TRBV30 TGTGCCTGGAGCAGATTAGGGGGCGGCACAGATACGCAGTATTTT CAWSRLGGGTDTQYF
TRBJ1-5 TRBD1 . TRBV19 TGTGCCAGTAGTTCTGGACAGGCCTCAAGCAATCAGCCCCAGCATTTT CASSSGQASSNQPQHF
TRBJ1-6 TRBD1 once TRBV9 TGTGCCAGCAGCGTTAGCCCCTACAGGGGTTTTTATTTTTCACCCCTCCACTTT CASSVSPYRGFYFSPLHF
TRBJ2-3 . . TRBV6-7 TGTGCCAGCAGTTACCCCAGGGCCCGGGCAGATACGCAGTATTTT CASSYPRARADTQYF
TRBJ2-4 . . TRBV4-1 TGCGCCAGCAGCCCCAGGCGGGATGGGGCCAAAAACATTCAGTACTTC CASSPRRDGAKNIQYF
TRBJ1-2 TRBD1 . TRBV4-1 TGCGCCAGCAGCCAAGCGGACAGGGCTGGAGGCTACACCTTC CASSQADRAGGYTF
TRBJ2-2 . . TRBV27 TGTGCCAGCAGTTTCAGAACCCTCACCGGGGAGCTGTTTTTT CASSFRTLTGELFF
TRBJ2-6 TRBD1 . TRBV29-1 TGCAGCGTTCTGGTGCGAAGGGGGCGATCTGGGGCCAACGTCCTGACTTTC CSVLVRRGRSGANVLTF
TRBJ1-4 . . TRBV25-1 TGTGCCAGCAGTTCCCCGGGGGGGGCTAATGAAAAACTGTTTTTT CASSSPGGANEKLFF
TRBJ2-2 . . TRBV7-2 TGTGCCAGCAGCCCAAACCCGACAGGCGGGGAGCTGTTTTTT CASSPNPTGGELFF
TRBJ1-6 . . TRBV9 TGTGCCAGCAGCTTCGGGGGGGATGTGAATTCACCCCTCCACTTT CASSFGGDVNSPLHF
TRBJ2-7 TRBD1 . TRBV6-5 TGTGCCAGCAGTCCCGGGACAGCCTCCTACTACGAGCAGTACTTC CASSPGTASYYEQYF
TRBJ1-2 TRBD1 . TRBV2 TGTGCCAGCAGTTCCGGGACAGGGATAGGCTACACCTTC CASSSGTGIGYTF
TRBJ2-1 TRBD2 . TRBV10-2 TGCGCCAGCACTCTAGAGACTAGCGGTCGCAATGAGCAGTTCTTC CASTLETSGRNEQFF
TRBJ1-5 . . TRBV19 TGTGCCAGTAGCCCCCCTTCCCTAGAACAGCCCCAGCATTTT CASSPPSLEQPQHF
TRBJ2-7 TRBD1 . TRBV30 TGTGCCTGGAGTGGTTGGACAGGGGGCTACGAGCAGTACTTC CAWSGWTGGYEQYF
TRBJ1-2 TRBD1 . TRBV6-5 TGTGCCAGCAGTTACTCGGAAACAGGGGGCGCCTATGGCTACACCTTC CASSYSETGGAYGYTF
TRBJ2-5 TRBD2 once TRBV27 TGTGCCAGTAAGACTAGCGGGGGGGCCGGGCGTGAGACCCAGTACTTC CASKTSGGAGRETQYF
TRBJ1-2 . . TRBV27 TGTGCCAGCAGTCCCGGGACTTCCTATGGCTACACCTTC CASSPGTSYGYTF